Described below is a single T cell receptor beta chain sequence and its context. Looked up from germline, CDR1 is SNHLY and CDR2 is FYNNEI. The CDR3 has 15 residues. With 1 base clipped from V and 6 bases from J, the junction kept 8 bases outside the gene matches. One Seattle source followed patients from active infection through their disease course. This sample stems from a study of blood T cell repertoires in COVID-19. Looking at the study overall: The study drew acute and convalescent COVID-19 samples from the United States, Italy and Spain. PBMCs, B-cell-depleted T cells, or T cells provided the cDNA or gDNA that made up the material.

Measured with immunoSEQ multiplex PCR; TCRdb has only the in-frame clones, and not every one. The sample contains about 170,000 clones, roughly 84% of which appear only once. The chain couples TRBV2 to TRBJ1-1; TRBD1 agrees at 7 bases. Source material: peripheral blood. This TCR derives from a woman between 65 and 79 years old with COVID-19, enrolled during active disease. CDR3 DNA: TGTGCCAGCAGTGAAGGGACAGGCTGGGAGGCTGAAGCTTTCTTT. This translates into CASSEGTGWEAEAFF.